These T cell receptor beta chains were read from a single sample in a study of Tregs in tolerant kidney transplant recipients. TCRdb keeps only in-frame clones here, not all; method: immunoSEQ multiplex PCR. The sample consists of around 230,000 clones, roughly 84% of them appearing once. Specimen: CD4+ T cells from blood. The origin of the receptors is a human donor in good health. Each CDR3 is given with its conserved first and last residue. The D gene is left open where the match is weak. Only part of the rows carry a size: once, few, many, or a class if the clone is expanded.

CDR3aa: CASSPTGTLSTDTQYF
CDR3nt: TGTGCCAGCAGCCCGACCGGGACACTTAGCACAGATACGCAGTATTTT
v_gene: TRBV27
abundance: NA
j_gene: TRBJ2-3
d_gene: NA

CDR3aa: CAISVGFPGTYGYTF
CDR3nt: TGTGCCATCAGTGTGGGCTTTCCGGGAACCTATGGCTACACCTTC
v_gene: TRBV10-3
abundance: NA
j_gene: TRBJ1-2
d_gene: NA

CDR3aa: CASSTGTSGRKTQYF
CDR3nt: TGTGCCAGCAGTACCGGGACTAGCGGGAGGAAGACCCAGTACTTC
v_gene: TRBV6-5
abundance: NA
j_gene: TRBJ2-5
d_gene: TRBD2

CDR3aa: CASGFGGRDEQYF
CDR3nt: TGTGCCAGCGGTTTCGGGGGGCGCGACGAGCAGTACTTC
v_gene: TRBV5-4
abundance: NA
j_gene: TRBJ2-7
d_gene: NA

CDR3aa: CASSRDRSFPLHF
CDR3nt: TGTGCCAGCAGCCGGGACAGGTCTTTCCCCCTCCACTTT
v_gene: TRBV6-5
abundance: NA
j_gene: TRBJ1-6
d_gene: TRBD1

CDR3aa: CASVTDLNSPLHF
CDR3nt: TGTGCCAGCGTTACAGACTTGAATTCACCCCTCCACTTT
v_gene: TRBV7-3
abundance: few
j_gene: TRBJ1-6
d_gene: NA

CDR3aa: CASSFKVGTEAFF
CDR3nt: TGTGCCAGCAGCTTTAAAGTAGGTACTGAAGCTTTCTTT
v_gene: TRBV11-3
abundance: NA
j_gene: TRBJ1-1
d_gene: NA

CDR3aa: CASSVDANTIYF
CDR3nt: TGTGCCAGCAGCGTAGACGCAAACACCATATATTTT
v_gene: TRBV9
abundance: NA
j_gene: TRBJ1-3
d_gene: NA

CDR3aa: CASSPAGPEQYF
CDR3nt: TGTGCCAGCTCACCGGCGGGACCGGAGCAGTACTTC
v_gene: TRBV18
abundance: NA
j_gene: TRBJ2-7
d_gene: NA

CDR3aa: CAIQLGQGAYEQYF
CDR3nt: TGTGCCATCCAACTCGGACAGGGAGCCTACGAGCAGTACTTC
v_gene: TRBV10-3
abundance: NA
j_gene: TRBJ2-7
d_gene: TRBD1

CDR3aa: CASSLTRLAGVGGELFF
CDR3nt: TGTGCCAGCAGCCTTACACGACTAGCGGGAGTGGGCGGGGAGCTGTTTTTT
v_gene: TRBV5-4
abundance: NA
j_gene: TRBJ2-2
d_gene: TRBD2

CDR3aa: CASSWGQKGEKLFF
CDR3nt: TGTGCCAGCAGCTGGGGACAGAAAGGTGAAAAACTGTTTTTT
v_gene: TRBV5-8
abundance: NA
j_gene: TRBJ1-4
d_gene: TRBD1

CDR3aa: CASSRREPGSDEQYF
CDR3nt: TGTGCCAGCAGTCGCCGGGAGCCGGGCTCTGACGAGCAGTACTTC
v_gene: TRBV27
abundance: NA
j_gene: TRBJ2-7
d_gene: NA

CDR3aa: CASSAGLAGGETQYF
CDR3nt: TGTGCCAGCTCCGCGGGACTAGCGGGAGGAGAGACCCAGTACTTC
v_gene: TRBV2
abundance: NA
j_gene: TRBJ2-5
d_gene: TRBD2